The 30 T cell receptor beta chains in this list originate from one sample, sequenced in a study of blood T cell repertoires in COVID-19. Repertoires were generated with immunoSEQ multiplex PCR, while TCRdb's copy carries only in-frame clones and drops some. The profile covers approximately 76,000 clones, with roughly four fifths appearing a single time and roughly 6% taken by the ten largest. Input material: peripheral blood. These TCRs come from a woman aged 55-70 years with acute or convalescent COVID-19.

The chain links TRBV9 to TRBJ2-1; D is unclear. Germline V gene lookup returns CDR1 SGDLS and CDR2 YYNGEE. V was clipped by 4 bases and J by 0 bases, with 8 bases between them. This CDR3 is 14 amino acids long. CDR3 sequence: CASSSHSSYNEQFF. The DNA for the CDR3 is TGTGCCAGCAGCAGCCATAGCTCCTACAATGAGCAGTTCTTC.

The chain recombines TRBV25-1 with TRBJ1-6; D may be TRBD1 (6 bases). The CDR3 consists of 13 residues. Trimming removed 8 bases at V and 8 bases at J, with 13 bases between. CDR1 and CDR2 (germline): MGHDK, SYGVNS. CDR3 region: CASGRDTHSPLHF. As DNA, the CDR3 is TGTGCCAGCGGACGGGACACTCATTCACCCCTCCACTTT.

This chain connects TRBV27 to TRBJ1-1; D might be TRBD1 (5 bases). The CDR3 is 15 residues long. Germline loops: CDR1 MNHEY, CDR2 SMNVEV (reference sequence). V shed 2 bases and J shed 3 bases, with 13 bases lying between them. DNA for the CDR3: TGTGCCAGCAGTTTACAGGCGGGGGTAGACACTGAAGCTTTCTTT. This codes for CASSLQAGVDTEAFF.

This chain joins TRBV3-1 (or the pseudogene TRBV3-2) and TRBJ2-5, with TRBD1 matching 11 bases. CDR3 size: 15 residues. V was clipped by 4 bases and J by 4 bases; unmatched bases: 5. CDR1 is LGHDT, CDR2 YNNKEL, per germline (reference sequence). CDR3 sequence: CASSRPGQGVETQYF. In DNA, the CDR3 is TGTGCCAGCAGCCGGCCGGGACAGGGGGTAGAGACCCAGTACTTC.

The chain carries TRBV6-5 and TRBJ1-3; 7 bases match TRBD1. CDR1 and CDR2 (germline): MNHEY, SVGAGI. This CDR3 spans 16 amino acids. V lost 4 bases to trimming and J lost 0 bases; unmatched junction nucleotides: 6. DNA for the CDR3: TGTGCCAGCAGTTTCACGACAGGGAGCTCTGGAAACACCATATATTTT. It codes for CASSFTTGSSGNTIYF.

This sequence joins TRBV6-1 and TRBJ1-5; TRBD1 matches 9 bases. The CDR3 covers 16 residues. Losses at the gene ends were 3 bases for V and 5 bases for J; bases not matched to a gene: 8. Germline CDR1 and CDR2: MNHNS and SASEGT. The CDR3 DNA sequence: TGTGCCAGCAGTGATTCCGGACAGGGGAGTTATCAGCCCCAGCATTTT. As protein: CASSDSGQGSYQPQHF.

This chain links TRBV2 with TRBJ2-1; no clear D gene. Trimming left V 6 bases short and J 4 bases short, with 16 bases between. This CDR3 has 15 amino acids. CDR1 is SNHLY, CDR2 FYNNEI, per germline. DNA of the CDR3: TGTGCCAGCAGAAAAGGCGGATTTAGTTACAATGAGCAGTTCTTC. Translated, it gives CASRKGGFSYNEQFF. Combining the CDR3 with reference TRBV2 and TRBJ2-1 gives the whole variable domain EPEVTQTPSHQVTQMGQEVILRCVPISNHLYFYWYRQILGQKVEFLVSFYNNEISEKSEIFDDQFSVERPDGSNFTLKIRSTKLEDSAMYFCASRKGGFSYNEQFFGPGTRLTVL.

The J gene is TRBJ2-3, the V gene TRBV5-1, with 8 nucleotides matching TRBD1. Germline CDR1 reads SGHRS; CDR2 reads YFSETQ. The CDR3 is made up of 15 amino acids. V trimming: 3 bases; J trimming: 8 bases; junction bases outside the gene matches: 11. CDR3: CASSSRQGKGGTQYF. CDR3 sequence (DNA): TGCGCCAGCAGCTCCAGACAGGGGAAGGGAGGTACGCAGTATTTT.

This chain uses TRBV19 with TRBJ2-6, with a possible D match to TRBD1 (7 bases). This CDR3 is 15 amino acids long. The germline CDR1 and CDR2 sequences are LNHDA and SQIVND (reference sequence). The ends were cut back, 6 bases at V and 2 bases at J, with 11 bases in the middle. The CDR3 region has the DNA TGTGCCAGTAGGACAGGGAGGACTGGGGCCAACGTCCTGACTTTC. Translation: CASRTGRTGANVLTF.

The V gene is TRBV11-2, the J gene TRBJ1-1; 8 nucleotides align to TRBD1. This CDR3 is built from 12 residues. V gave up 5 bases and J gave up 7 bases; unmatched junction bases: 3. CDR1 is SGHAT and CDR2 is FQNNGV in the germline V gene. CDR3 DNA sequence: TGTGCCAGCAGCCGACAGGGGTTTGAAGCTTTCTTT. Translated, it gives CASSRQGFEAFF.

The table lists this clone with a few counts. The chain has TRBV30 and TRBJ1-4; 7 bases fit TRBD1. Germline loops: CDR1 GTSNPN, CDR2 SVGIG (reference sequence). The CDR3 covers 15 residues. Trimming cost V 0 bases and J 2 bases; bases outside gene matches: 3. The CDR3 sequence is CAWSVEGATNEKLFF. The CDR3 DNA reads as TGTGCCTGGAGTGTAGAGGGGGCTACTAATGAAAAACTGTTTTTT.

The gene calls are TRBV5-1 and TRBJ2-1; 7 bases align to TRBD1. CDR1 SGHRS and CDR2 YFSETQ come from the germline V gene. With V trimmed by 4 bases and J by 6 bases, 7 bases remained unmatched. The CDR3 has 14 residues. The CDR3 DNA follows: TGCGCCAGCAGCCTCGGGACAGCAGCCAATGAGCAGTTCTTC. Protein product: CASSLGTAANEQFF.

V gene TRBV27 combines with J gene TRBJ1-3; the D gene is possibly TRBD1 (5 bases). Germline values: CDR1 MNHEY, CDR2 SMNVEV (reference sequence). The CDR3 sequence is 15 residues long. The germline V and J ends were trimmed by 2 bases and 2 bases, with 10 bases remaining between them. The CDR3 reads CASSLNQGPGNTIYF. For the CDR3, the DNA is TGTGCCAGCAGTTTAAATCAGGGCCCTGGAAACACCATATATTTT.

The V gene is TRBV5-1, the J gene TRBJ1-1; TRBD1 might be the D (6 bases). With 5 bases removed from V and 1 base from J, the gap between germline ends came to 9 bases. Germline-derived CDR1 and CDR2 are SGHRS and YFSETQ. The CDR3 totals 13 residues. CDR3 residues: CASRPQGNTEAFF. The CDR3 DNA reads TGCGCCAGCAGGCCACAGGGGAACACTGAAGCTTTCTTT.

The chain carries TRBV11-1 and TRBJ2-6, with TRBD2 as a possible D gene (6 bases). The CDR3 is made up of 16 amino acids. V lost 4 bases to trimming and J lost 0 bases, with 10 bases between them. The germline V gene encodes CDR1 SGHAT and CDR2 FQDESV (reference sequence). In nucleotides, the CDR3 is TGTGCCAGCAGCTCCCTGGGGGGCTCTGGGGCCAACGTCCTGACTTTC. Amino acid sequence: CASSSLGGSGANVLTF.

The count of this clone is one. The rearrangement joins TRBV5-1 to TRBJ1-1; D not certain. The CDR3 extends over 13 amino acids. CDR1 is SGHRS, CDR2 YFSETQ, per germline. V lost 0 bases and J 1 base, leaving 4 bases between the germline ends. CDR3 DNA: TGCGCCAGCAGCTTGGTCTCGAACACTGAAGCTTTCTTT. It translates to CASSLVSNTEAFF.

The rearrangement links TRBV15 to TRBJ1-6, with D maybe TRBD1 (6 bases). In germline, CDR1 is LNHNV, CDR2 YYDKDF (reference sequence). The germline V and J ends were trimmed by 3 bases and 9 bases, with 12 bases remaining between them. This CDR3 has 14 residues. Written as DNA, the CDR3 is TGTGCCACCAGCAGGGGGGCAAACGGTTCACCCCTCCACTTT. Residues: CATSRGANGSPLHF.

This chain uses TRBV19 with TRBJ1-2; D gene unclear. This CDR3 region has 13 residues. Per germline, CDR1 LNHDA and CDR2 SQIVND (reference sequence). The V and J ends lost 5 bases and 0 bases respectively, with 7 bases between them. The CDR3 region has the DNA TGTGCCAGTAGTCTTAGAGCTAACTATGGCTACACCTTC. Translated, it gives CASSLRANYGYTF.

V and J are TRBV29-1 and TRBJ1-2; 9 bases line up with TRBD1. J was trimmed by 6 bases and V by 3 bases; bases with no gene match: 8. The CDR3 runs 14 residues. Looked up from germline, CDR1 is SQVTM and CDR2 is ANQGSEA. CDR3 in DNA: TGCAGCGTTGATAGGGACAGGGCGGCCCATGGCTACACCTTC. Protein product: CSVDRDRAAHGYTF.

V is TRBV19 and J is TRBJ1-3; TRBD1 is a possible D gene (6 bases). The CDR3 length is 15 residues. In germline, CDR1 is LNHDA, CDR2 SQIVND (reference sequence). The V end was cut by 0 bases, the J end by 3 bases, with 9 bases between. For the CDR3, the DNA is TGTGCCAGTAGTATAGAGGGGGCGCGTGGAAACACCATATATTTT. Translated, it gives CASSIEGARGNTIYF.

The chain recombines TRBV5-4 with TRBJ1-4; TRBD1 matches 10 bases. Looked up from germline, CDR1 is SGHNT and CDR2 is YYREEE (reference sequence). Trimming cost V 4 bases and J 5 bases; bases outside gene matches: 5. This CDR3 contains 15 residues. CDR3 nucleotides: TGTGCCAGCAGCCCACCGGGACAGGGGAATGAAAAACTGTTTTTT. Translating gives CASSPPGQGNEKLFF.

V usage is TRBV5-1 and J usage is TRBJ2-1, with TRBD1 as a possible D gene (6 bases). Trimming took off 4 bases at V and 8 bases at J, with 13 bases between the two ends. CDR1 is SGHRS and CDR2 is YFSETQ in the germline V gene. The CDR3 length is 13 residues. The CDR3, as DNA: TGCGCCAGCAGCATCGGGACACACGATGAGCAGTTCTTC. It specifies CASSIGTHDEQFF.

The count of this clone is one. The chain links TRBV24-1 to TRBJ1-3; possible D gene TRBD1, 6 bases. CDR3 length: 17 residues. Trimming left V 6 bases short and J 4 bases short, with 21 bases between. CDR1 is KGHDR, CDR2 SFDVKD, per germline. For the CDR3, the DNA is TGTGCCACCAGTCCGCCCGTTATCAGGGGTTCCGGAAACACCATATATTTT. This codes for CATSPPVIRGSGNTIYF.

The genes are TRBV6-5 and TRBJ1-5; TRBD1 matches 7 bases. V was clipped by 7 bases and J by 0 bases; unmatched bases: 6. Germline V gene data show CDR1 as MNHEY and CDR2 as SVGAGI. The CDR3 has 15 amino acids. In nucleotides, the CDR3 is TGTGCCAGCACCGGGACAGCTAATAGCAATCAGCCCCAGCATTTT. As protein: CASTGTANSNQPQHF.

This clone ranks as medium-sized. The genes are TRBV5-6 and TRBJ1-2; TRBD1 is a possible D gene (6 bases). This CDR3 is built from 16 residues. CDR1 and CDR2 (germline): SGHDT, YYEEEE. V was clipped by 4 bases and J by 0 bases, with 16 bases between them. CDR3: CASSPLGAEANYGYTF. In DNA form, the CDR3 reads TGTGCCAGCAGCCCACTGGGGGCTGAAGCTAACTATGGCTACACCTTC.

This chain connects TRBV5-1 to TRBJ2-7; 8 bases line up with TRBD1. CDR3 length: 15 residues. V was pared by 4 bases and J by 4 bases, with 10 bases of the junction left unmatched. The germline CDR1 and CDR2 sequences are SGHRS and YFSETQ. The CDR3 DNA reads TGCGCCAGCAGCGCCGACAGGGGCAGAGGGTACGAGCAGTACTTC. This sequence encodes CASSADRGRGYEQYF.

The rearrangement joins TRBV3-1 (or the pseudogene TRBV3-2) to TRBJ1-2; 9 positions agree with TRBD1. Germline values: CDR1 LGHDT, CDR2 YNNKEL (reference sequence). V dropped 1 base and J dropped 8; count of bases not matched to a gene: 5. This CDR3 is 14 amino acids long. CDR3: CASSQVQGARGYTF. The CDR3 DNA is TGTGCCAGCAGCCAAGTACAGGGGGCCCGGGGCTACACCTTC.

Only a few counts were recorded for this clone. V usage is TRBV5-1 and J usage is TRBJ1-3; maybe TRBD1 (6 bases). This CDR3 is 15 amino acids long. V was clipped by 0 bases and J by 0 bases, with 7 bases between them. Germline values: CDR1 SGHRS, CDR2 YFSETQ. The CDR3 sequence is CASSLGTASGNTIYF. CDR3 DNA: TGCGCCAGCAGCTTGGGGACAGCCTCTGGAAACACCATATATTTT.

This clone was counted only a few times. The sample contains more than one DNA sequence encoding this CDR3. The J gene is TRBJ2-2, the V gene TRBV9, with 14 bases that match TRBD2. The CDR3 is 18 residues long. The germline V gene encodes CDR1 SGDLS and CDR2 YYNGEE. The J segment lost 5 bases and the V segment lost 3 bases, leaving 9 bases of the junction unmatched. CDR3 region: CASSARLAGGPWTGELFF. In DNA, the CDR3 is TGTGCCAGCAGCGCCAGACTAGCGGGGGGGCCGTGGACCGGGGAGCTGTTTTTT.

This clone was recorded once. In DNA form, the CDR3 reads TGTGCCAGTTCCTGGACAGGCCAATACGAGCAGTACTTC. As protein: CASSWTGQYEQYF. V gene TRBV19 combines with J gene TRBJ2-7, with 7 bases matching TRBD1. V shed 8 bases and J 4 bases; nucleotides not matched to a gene: 8. Germline V gene sequence: CDR1 LNHDA, CDR2 SQIVND (reference sequence). The CDR3 spans 13 residues.